Following are 17 T cell receptor beta chains from one sample sequenced in a study of CD8+CD57+ T cells in acquired aplastic anemia. Patients picked for sequencing had shown CD8+CD57+ cell expansion detected by flow cytometry. Genomic DNA served as template for TCR beta VDJ and CDR3 profiling. TCRdb reprocessed the reads with MiXCR, giving one entry per CDR3 protein. The table includes some 120,000 distinct CDR3 sequences, approximately 50% detected once. What was sequenced was sorted CD4+, CD8+, or CD8+CD57+ T cells (not recorded which) from PBMCs. These receptor sequences come from a human donor with aplastic anemia.

This clonotype was seen a handful of times. The chain joins TRBV7-9 to TRBJ1-1; D uncertain. This CDR3 has 13 residues. V lost 3 bases and J lost 1, with 6 bases in between. The germline gives CDR1 SEHNR, CDR2 FQNEAQ (reference sequence). The CDR3 region has the DNA TGTGCCAGCAGCTTCCAGGCGAACACTGAAGCTTTCTTT. Protein product: CASSFQANTEAFF.

The J gene is TRBJ1-4, the V gene TRBV14; the match to TRBD1 covers 9 bases. The J segment lost 4 bases and the V segment lost 8 bases, leaving 8 bases of the junction unmatched. The CDR3 runs to 15 residues. Germline lookup yields CDR1 SGHDN and CDR2 FVKESK. The CDR3 reads CASSPGTGNNEKLFF. The CDR3, as DNA: TGTGCCAGCTCACCAGGGACAGGGAATAATGAAAAACTGTTTTTT.

This chain connects TRBV24-1 to TRBJ1-5; TRBD1 aligns across 8 bases. Trimming took 1 base from V and 12 from J; bases not matched to a gene: 7. Germline V gene data show CDR1 as KGHDR and CDR2 as SFDVKD. The CDR3 contains 14 residues. The CDR3 coding sequence is TGTGCCACCAGTGATTTTAAGACAGGGGAGGTCCAGCATTTT. As protein: CATSDFKTGEVQHF.

This clonotype was picked up many times. The chain couples TRBV29-1 to TRBJ1-5, with 8 positions matching TRBD1. Looked up from germline, CDR1 is SQVTM and CDR2 is ANQGSEA. The CDR3 has 13 residues. The V segment lost 3 bases and the J segment 11 bases; nucleotides outside the gene matches: 9. DNA of the CDR3: TGCAGCGTTGAGTTGGCAGGGGGCCGTTCCCAGCATTTT. This translates into CSVELAGGRSQHF.

The chain uses TRBV5-1 and TRBJ2-7, with 10 positions matching TRBD2. This CDR3 has 16 amino acids. Per germline, CDR1 SGHRS and CDR2 YFSETQ. V gave up 1 base and J gave up 4 bases; unmatched junction bases: 8. CDR3 protein: CASSLTSGGAEYEQYF. For the CDR3, the DNA is TGCGCCAGCAGCTTGACGAGCGGGGGGGCCGAGTACGAGCAGTACTTC.

This clonotype showed up many times. J is TRBJ2-7 and V is TRBV19, with D perhaps TRBD1 (5 bases). There are 15 residues in the CDR3. CDR1 is LNHDA and CDR2 is SQIVND in the germline V gene (reference sequence). V was clipped by 3 bases and J by 2 bases, with 14 bases between them. CDR3 amino acids: CASSMGPGGPYEQYF. CDR3 DNA sequence: TGTGCCAGTAGTATGGGGCCCGGCGGCCCCTACGAGCAGTACTTC.

The gene calls are TRBV29-1 and TRBJ1-2; TRBD1 matches at 7 bases. The junction had 13 bases not matched to a gene; V was cut back by 4 bases and J by 8 bases. Looked up from germline, CDR1 is SQVTM and CDR2 is ANQGSEA. This CDR3 contains 14 residues. Here the CDR3 DNA reads TGCAGCGTTGTGAGCGGACAGGCAGAATACGGCTACACCTTC. Translating it yields CSVVSGQAEYGYTF. The full variable domain, with the rest looked up from reference TRBV29-1 and TRBJ1-2, is SAVISQKPSRDICQRGTSLTIQCQVDSQVTMMFWYRQQPGQSLTLIATANQGSEATYESGFVIDKFPISRPNLTFSTLTVSNMSPEDSSIYLCSVVSGQAEYGYTFGSGTRLTVV.

The rearrangement uses TRBV25-1 and TRBJ2-5, with TRBD1 as a possible D gene (5 bases). Germline values: CDR1 MGHDK, CDR2 SYGVNS. This CDR3 is 17 amino acids long. Trimming took 3 bases from V and 4 from J, leaving 21 bases between them. The CDR3 region is CASSDGSVTEPLETQYF. In DNA, the CDR3 is TGTGCCAGCAGTGACGGGTCCGTGACAGAACCCCTAGAGACCCAGTACTTC.

In this sample, this clonotype turned up a few times. The chain has TRBV25-1 and TRBJ1-1, with no clear D. The CDR3 has 13 amino acids. Germline V gene sequence: CDR1 MGHDK, CDR2 SYGVNS. V dropped 1 base and J dropped 5 bases, with 8 bases sitting between them. The CDR3 nucleotides read TGTGCCAGCAGTGAATCCCTGGCGACTGAAGCTTTCTTT. The encoded protein is CASSESLATEAFF. Full variable domain (rest looked up from reference TRBV25-1 and TRBJ1-1): EADIYQTPRYLVIGTGKKITLECSQTMGHDKMYWYQQDPGMELHLIHYSYGVNSTEKGDLSSESTVSRIRTEHFPLTLESARPSHTSQYLCASSESLATEAFFGQGTRLTVV.

This clonotype was picked up many times. This CDR3 reads CASSQVGRSGETQYF. CDR3 in DNA: TGCGCCAGCAGCCAAGTTGGGCGGTCTGGAGAGACCCAGTACTTC. The genes are TRBV4-1 and TRBJ2-5; D remains unclear. V lost 1 base and J 4 bases, leaving 13 bases between the germline ends. CDR3 length: 15 amino acids. Per the germline V gene, CDR1 is MGHRA and CDR2 is YSYEKL.

This chain joins TRBV15 and TRBJ1-5, with D hard to call. The germline CDR1 and CDR2 sequences are LNHNV and YYDKDF (reference sequence). The CDR3 consists of 14 residues. Trimming left V 5 bases short and J 6 bases short, with 14 bases between. CDR3 nucleotide sequence: TGTGCCACCAGCCCCCGCACAGCCCGTCAGCCCCAGCATTTT. Translation: CATSPRTARQPQHF.

On this clonotype: Germline is not matched at one junction end, which may reflect a read error. The rearrangement joins TRBV11-3 to TRBJ2-7; D is perhaps TRBD1 (7 bases). The CDR3 loop spans 13 amino acids. CDR1 is SGHNT, CDR2 YENEEA, per germline. CDR3 DNA: TGTGCCAGCAGCTTAAGACAGGGAGGCGAGCAGCACTTC. Its protein product is CASSLRQGGEQHF.

This clonotype was recorded at least ten times. The CDR3: CSARVLFVAGETYEQYF. The CDR3 DNA reads TGCAGTGCTAGAGTCCTATTTGTAGCGGGAGAAACCTACGAGCAGTACTTC. The rearrangement uses TRBV20-1 and TRBJ2-7; 9 nucleotides agree with TRBD2. CDR3 length: 17 residues. The germline CDR1 and CDR2 sequences are DFQATT and SNEGSKA (reference sequence). Losses at the gene ends were 1 base for V and 2 bases for J; bases not matched to a gene: 12.

V gene TRBV25-1 combines with J gene TRBJ2-2, with 8 bases aligning to TRBD2. This CDR3 contains 16 residues. Losses at the gene ends were 1 base for V and 5 bases for J; bases not matched to a gene: 6. Looked up from germline, CDR1 is MGHDK and CDR2 is SYGVNS. CDR3 DNA sequence: TGTGCCAGCAGTGAATGGGCGGGGGGTGATACCGGGGAGCTGTTTTTT. This translates into CASSEWAGGDTGELFF.

The gene calls are TRBV24-1 and TRBJ2-1, with 14 bases fitting TRBD2. The CDR3 is made up of 18 amino acids. CDR1 is KGHDR and CDR2 is SFDVKD in the germline V gene. V lost 4 bases and J lost 9; bases outside the gene matches: 13. CDR3 nucleotides: TGTGCCACCAGTGACCCCTTGGGACTAGCGGGAGAGGGCGGTGAGCAGTTCTTC. Amino acids: CATSDPLGLAGEGGEQFF.

Worth noting for this clonotype: A junction end diverges from the germline sequence, so it may reflect a read error. The chain links TRBV7-9 to TRBJ1-1; no clear D. This CDR3 contains 14 residues. Germline loops: CDR1 SEHNR, CDR2 FQNEAQ (reference sequence). The CDR3 nucleotides read TGTGCTAGCAGCCTACGGGTCGTGAACACTGAAGCTTTCTTT. It is translated as CASSLRVVNTEAFF.

J is TRBJ1-4 and V is TRBV29-1; the match to TRBD1 covers 7 bases. V shed 4 bases and J 5 bases; nucleotides not matched to a gene: 1. The CDR3 spans 12 residues. From germline, CDR1 is SQVTM and CDR2 ANQGSEA. CDR3 loop: CSVVGQNEKLFF. The CDR3 bases are TGCAGCGTTGTGGGACAGAATGAAAAACTGTTTTTT.